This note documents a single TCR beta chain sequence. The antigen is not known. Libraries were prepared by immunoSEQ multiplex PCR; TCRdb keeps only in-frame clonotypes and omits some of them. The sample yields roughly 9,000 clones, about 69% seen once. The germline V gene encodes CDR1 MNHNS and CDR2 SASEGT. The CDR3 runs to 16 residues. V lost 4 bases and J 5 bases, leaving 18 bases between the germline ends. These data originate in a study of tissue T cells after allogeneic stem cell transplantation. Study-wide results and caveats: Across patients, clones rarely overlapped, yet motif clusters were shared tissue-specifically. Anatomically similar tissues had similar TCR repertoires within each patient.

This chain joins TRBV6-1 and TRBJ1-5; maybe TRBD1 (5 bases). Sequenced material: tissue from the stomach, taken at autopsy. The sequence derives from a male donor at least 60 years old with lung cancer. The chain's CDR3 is CASSGGTLFGYQPQHF. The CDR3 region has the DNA TGTGCCAGCAGTGGCGGGACTCTCTTTGGGTATCAGCCCCAGCATTTT.